Listed below are T cell receptor beta chains from one sample, sequenced in a study of blood T cell repertoires in COVID-19. The repertoire was sequenced with immunoSEQ multiplex PCR; TCRdb's copy has only in-frame clones and lacks some. The sample lists approximately 140,000 clones, over 70% occurring once. The sequenced sample was peripheral blood. All receptors come from a man at least 80 years old with acute or convalescent COVID-19. Both conserved end residues are part of each CDR3. D genes are given only for firm matches. Not all rows give a size; the values are once, few, many and, for expanded clones, a class.

j_gene	abundance	d_gene	len	v_gene	CDR3nt	CDR3aa
TRBJ1-2	few	-	13	TRBV10-3	TGTGCCATCAGTGACGAGGTTTTTGGTGGCTACACCTTC	CAISDEVFGGYTF
TRBJ1-2	-	-	13	TRBV3-1/TRBV3-2	TGTGCCAGCAGCCAAGGAGAGGGCGCTGGCTACACCTTC	CASSQGEGAGYTF
TRBJ1-3	-	TRBD1	18	TRBV6-1	TGTGCCAGCAGTGAAAGGGCAACAGGGGGTATCTCTGGAAACACCATATATTTT	CASSERATGGISGNTIYF
TRBJ1-1	-	-	13	TRBV5-1	TGCGCCAGCAGCTTGACGGTGAACACTGAAGCTTTCTTT	CASSLTVNTEAFF
TRBJ2-5	-	-	13	TRBV28	TGTGCCAGCATGAAGGGGTACCAAGAGACCCAGTACTTC	CASMKGYQETQYF
TRBJ1-3	-	-	14	TRBV4-2	TGTGCCAGCAGCCAACCGGGAATTGGAAACACCATATATTTT	CASSQPGIGNTIYF
TRBJ2-7	once	-	15	TRBV13	TGTGCCAGCAGCTTAGAAGGGGGGGTAGGGTTCGAGCAGTACTTC	CASSLEGGVGFEQYF
TRBJ1-1	-	-	13	TRBV20-1	TGCAGTGCTAGTGACAGGTTGAACACTGAAGCTTTCTTT	CSASDRLNTEAFF
TRBJ1-6	-	-	18	TRBV14	TGTGCCAGCAGCCACAACCACAGGAGTGGAGCCTCAATTCACCCCCTCCACTTT	CASSHNHRSGASIHPLHF
TRBJ1-4	-	-	16	TRBV11-2	TGTGCCAGCAGCTTAGGAACGGGGGGCGCGTTTGAAAAACTGTTTTTT	CASSLGTGGAFEKLFF
TRBJ2-7	once	-	11	TRBV29-1	TGCAGCGTTGGTAGGGGCTACGAGCAGTACTTC	CSVGRGYEQYF
TRBJ1-1	-	TRBD1	17	TRBV5-1	TGCGCCAGCAGCTCCTACAGGGGGAAGAGGATGAACACTGAAGCTTTCTTT	CASSSYRGKRMNTEAFF
TRBJ2-2	-	-	14	TRBV11-3	TGTGCCAGCAGCTTAGATGTTCTAACCGGGGAGCTGTTTTTT	CASSLDVLTGELFF
TRBJ1-2	-	TRBD1	17	TRBV5-1	TGCGCCAGCAGCTTGGCCAGAGAGGGACAGGCGATGGGAGGCTACACCTTC	CASSLAREGQAMGGYTF
TRBJ2-5	-	TRBD1	16	TRBV19	TGTGCCAGTACCCTAGGGTGGGACAGGCGTCAAGAGACCCAGTACTTC	CASTLGWDRRQETQYF
TRBJ1-5	-	-	15	TRBV20-1	TGCAGTGCTAGTAACCCAGGTCTGTTTAATCAGCCCCAGCATTTT	CSASNPGLFNQPQHF
TRBJ2-1	-	TRBD2	17	TRBV19	TGTGCCAGTAGTGGCAGGGGGACTAGCGGGAGAATGAATGAGCAGTTCTTC	CASSGRGTSGRMNEQFF
TRBJ1-5	-	-	18	TRBV24-1	TGTGCCACCACCCCCCGGGGGGACACATTCAATAGCAATCAGCCCCAGCATTTT	CATTPRGDTFNSNQPQHF
TRBJ2-7	-	TRBD1	14	TRBV24-1	TGTGCCACCAGTACCGGGACAGGACCCTACGAGCAGTACTTC	CATSTGTGPYEQYF
TRBJ1-3	few	-	16	TRBV10-3	TGTGCCATCAGTGAGGGACAGCTTTCTGCTGGAAACACCATATATTTT	CAISEGQLSAGNTIYF
TRBJ2-7	-	TRBD1	14	TRBV9	TGTGCCAGCAGCGCGCGCCCAGGGGGTGATGAGCAGTACTTC	CASSARPGGDEQYF
TRBJ1-1	-	-	16	TRBV4-1	TGCGCCAGCAGCCAAGATTGGGAGGGGTTGAACACTGAAGCTTTCTTT	CASSQDWEGLNTEAFF
TRBJ2-3	-	-	11	TRBV28	TGTGCCAGCAGCTCAGGGGATACGCAGTATTTT	CASSSGDTQYF
TRBJ1-5	-	-	13	TRBV5-1	TGCGCCAGCGTAGTCCCGAGCAATCAGCCCCAGCATTTT	CASVVPSNQPQHF
TRBJ2-7	once	TRBD2	13	TRBV5-1	TGCGCCAGCAGCTTGAGCGGGAACTACGAGCAGTACTTC	CASSLSGNYEQYF
TRBJ1-1	-	-	13	TRBV6-6	TGTGCCAGCACAGAACAGGAGAACACTGAAGCTTTCTTT	CASTEQENTEAFF
TRBJ1-1	-	-	15	TRBV7-9	TGTGCCAGCAGCTTAGTGGTCTGGCAGGGGACTGAAGCTTTCTTT	CASSLVVWQGTEAFF
TRBJ2-1	-	-	16	TRBV27	TGTGCCAGCAGTCTTCGTACCCGGGGGGCAGTCAATGAGCAGTTCTTC	CASSLRTRGAVNEQFF
TRBJ2-1	-	TRBD2	12	TRBV9	TGTGCCAGCAGCTTGTTAGCGGGAGTGATGTTCTTC	CASSLLAGVMFF
TRBJ2-3	-	TRBD2	16	TRBV7-9	TGTGCCAGCAGTTCCCCGAGCGGGAGGGTTGCAGATACGCAGTATTTT	CASSSPSGRVADTQYF
TRBJ2-7	-	-	13	TRBV5-6	TGTGCCAGCAGCTCCGCACACACCTACGAGCAGTACTTC	CASSSAHTYEQYF
TRBJ1-3	-	-	14	TRBV27	TGTGCCAGCAGCCTACGTTTCTCTGGAAACACCATATATTTT	CASSLRFSGNTIYF
TRBJ2-3	once	TRBD1	17	TRBV7-3	TGTGCCAGCAGCTCTTGGTCTCCAGGGGGCCGGGCAGATACGCAGTATTTT	CASSSWSPGGRADTQYF
TRBJ1-1	-	-	11	TRBV11-2	TGTGCCAGCAGCCTCGTGACTGAAGCTTTCTTT	CASSLVTEAFF
TRBJ2-7	-	TRBD1	15	TRBV10-3	TGTGCCATCAGTGAGTCTAGGGACAGGTCCTACGAGCAGTACTTC	CAISESRDRSYEQYF
TRBJ1-1	-	-	19	TRBV6-1	TGTGCCAGCAGTGAAGATGGGTTTGGGGGGTTCAGGATGAACACTGAAGCTTTCTTT	CASSEDGFGGFRMNTEAFF
TRBJ2-2	-	-	16	TRBV5-1	TGCGCCAGCAGCTTGATGAGCGGAGGTTTCACCGGGGAGCTGTTTTTT	CASSLMSGGFTGELFF